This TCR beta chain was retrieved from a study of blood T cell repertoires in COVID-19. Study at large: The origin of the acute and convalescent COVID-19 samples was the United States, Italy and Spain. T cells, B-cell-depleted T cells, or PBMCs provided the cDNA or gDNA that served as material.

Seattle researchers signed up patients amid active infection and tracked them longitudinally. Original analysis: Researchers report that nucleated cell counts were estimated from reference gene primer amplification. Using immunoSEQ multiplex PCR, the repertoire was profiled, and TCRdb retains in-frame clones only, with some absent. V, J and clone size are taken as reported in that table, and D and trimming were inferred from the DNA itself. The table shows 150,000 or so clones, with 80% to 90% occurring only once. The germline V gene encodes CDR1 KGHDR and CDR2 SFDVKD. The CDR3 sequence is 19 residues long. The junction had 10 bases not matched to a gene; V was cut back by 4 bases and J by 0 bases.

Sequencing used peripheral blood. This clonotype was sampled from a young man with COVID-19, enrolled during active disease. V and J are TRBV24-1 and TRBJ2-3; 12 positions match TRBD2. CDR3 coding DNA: TGTGCCACCAGTGACCCTACTTCAGGACTAGCGGGAAGCACAGATACGCAGTATTTT. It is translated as CATSDPTSGLAGSTDTQYF.